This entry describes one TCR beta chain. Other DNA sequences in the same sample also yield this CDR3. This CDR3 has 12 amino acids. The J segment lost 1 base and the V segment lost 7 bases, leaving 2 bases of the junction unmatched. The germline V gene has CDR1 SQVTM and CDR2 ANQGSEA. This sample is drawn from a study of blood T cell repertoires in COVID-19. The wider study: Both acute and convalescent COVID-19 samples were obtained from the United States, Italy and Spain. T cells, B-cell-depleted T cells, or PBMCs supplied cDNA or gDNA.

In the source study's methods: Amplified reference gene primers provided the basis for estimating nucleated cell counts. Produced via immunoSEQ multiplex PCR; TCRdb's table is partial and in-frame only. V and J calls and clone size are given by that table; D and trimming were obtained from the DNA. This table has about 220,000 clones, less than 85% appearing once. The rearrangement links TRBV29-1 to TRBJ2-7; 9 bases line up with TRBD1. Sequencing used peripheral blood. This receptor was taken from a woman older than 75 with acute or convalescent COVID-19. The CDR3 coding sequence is TGCAGCGCCGGGACAGGGTCCTACGAGCAGTACTTC. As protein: CSAGTGSYEQYF.